This T cell receptor beta chain was profiled in a study of T cells in Graves' hyperthyroidism and ophthalmopathy. Amplified TCR beta CDR3 regions derived from RNA transcripts. HTBI primers were employed in a first-round RT-PCR of the TCR CDR3. TCRdb redid the calling of the multiplex PCR reads with MiXCR, one entry per CDR3 protein. The table has about 200,000 distinct CDR3 sequences, 15% to 20% seen once. The CDR3 covers 14 residues. Germline V lookup: CDR1 SEHNR, CDR2 FQNEAQ (reference sequence). V gave up 5 bases and J gave up 6 bases, with 16 bases separating them. Sequencing input: blood. This clonotype was sampled from a man between 35 and 55 years old with Graves' hyperthyroidism. V usage is TRBV7-9 and J usage is TRBJ1-2; TRBD1 is a possible D gene (6 bases). CDR3 loop: CASSRGGFLDGYTF. DNA of the CDR3: TGTGCCAGCAGCCGAGGGGGGTTCCTCGATGGCTACACCTTC.